These T cell receptor beta chains were read from a single sample in a study of control samples from healthy donors and cancer patients. Assay used: immunoSEQ multiplex PCR; TCRdb lists only in-frame clones, some missing. The data contain 65,000 to 80,000 clones, 75% to 90% of them singletons. The specimen sequenced was PBMCs. These receptors came from a woman between 45 and 60 years old with colorectal cancer. CDR3s include the opening cysteine and the closing phenylalanine or tryptophan. Each record gives: clone size, D gene, J gene, V gene, CDR3 protein, CDR3 DNA. The D gene is left open where the match is weak. Size is omitted from some rows. Given values are once, few, many or a class for expanded clones.

clone_size: NA; d_call: NA; j_call: TRBJ1-1; v_call: TRBV30; cdr3_aa: CACREVFTEAFF; cdr3_nt: TGTGCCTGCAGGGAGGTATTCACTGAAGCTTTCTTT
clone_size: NA; d_call: NA; j_call: TRBJ2-3; v_call: TRBV7-6; cdr3_aa: CASSLRGGGPSTDTQYF; cdr3_nt: TGTGCCAGCAGCTTAAGAGGGGGGGGACCCAGCACAGATACGCAGTATTTT
clone_size: NA; d_call: NA; j_call: TRBJ1-4; v_call: TRBV23-1; cdr3_aa: CASSQSGVVEKLFF; cdr3_nt: TGCGCCAGCAGTCAATCCGGGGTGGTTGAAAAACTGTTTTTT
clone_size: few; d_call: TRBD1; j_call: TRBJ1-4; v_call: TRBV27; cdr3_aa: CASSRRTGENEKLFF; cdr3_nt: TGTGCCAGCAGCCGCAGGACAGGGGAAAATGAAAAACTGTTTTTT
clone_size: NA; d_call: TRBD1; j_call: TRBJ2-1; v_call: TRBV5-1; cdr3_aa: CASSLQGMYNEQFF; cdr3_nt: TGCGCCAGCAGCTTACAGGGGATGTACAATGAGCAGTTCTTC
clone_size: NA; d_call: NA; j_call: TRBJ2-5; v_call: TRBV6-2/TRBV6-3; cdr3_aa: CASSHPEGRSQETQYF; cdr3_nt: TGTGCCAGCAGTCACCCCGAGGGGCGGTCCCAAGAGACCCAGTACTTC
clone_size: NA; d_call: NA; j_call: TRBJ1-5; v_call: TRBV5-6; cdr3_aa: CASSIGGVSNQPQHF; cdr3_nt: TGTGCCAGCAGCATAGGAGGGGTTAGCAATCAGCCCCAGCATTTT
clone_size: NA; d_call: TRBD1; j_call: TRBJ1-2; v_call: TRBV2; cdr3_aa: CASSLIPTGTNYGYTF; cdr3_nt: TGTGCCAGCAGTCTAATCCCGACAGGGACTAACTATGGCTACACCTTC
clone_size: NA; d_call: NA; j_call: TRBJ1-2; v_call: TRBV12-3/TRBV12-4; cdr3_aa: CASSPQARVGYTF; cdr3_nt: TGTGCCAGCAGCCCACAGGCCAGGGTAGGCTACACCTTC
clone_size: NA; d_call: TRBD1; j_call: TRBJ2-1; v_call: TRBV5-8; cdr3_aa: CASSLLTGTYNEQFF; cdr3_nt: TGTGCCAGCAGCCTGCTGACAGGGACCTACAATGAGCAGTTCTTC
clone_size: NA; d_call: TRBD1; j_call: TRBJ2-2; v_call: TRBV19; cdr3_aa: CASTTTRDRGSTGELFF; cdr3_nt: TGTGCCAGTACAACGACCCGGGACAGGGGTAGCACCGGGGAGCTGTTTTTT
clone_size: NA; d_call: NA; j_call: TRBJ1-1; v_call: TRBV3-1/TRBV3-2; cdr3_aa: CASSFQGVTEAFF; cdr3_nt: TGTGCCAGCAGCTTTCAGGGTGTCACTGAAGCTTTCTTT
clone_size: NA; d_call: TRBD1; j_call: TRBJ2-2; v_call: TRBV28; cdr3_aa: CASSYRDRETTGELFF; cdr3_nt: TGTGCCAGCAGCTACCGTGACAGGGAAACCACCGGGGAGCTGTTTTTT
clone_size: NA; d_call: NA; j_call: TRBJ2-1; v_call: TRBV12-5; cdr3_aa: CASGRGQGRAAYNEQFF; cdr3_nt: TGTGCTAGTGGTAGGGGCCAGGGGAGGGCCGCCTACAATGAGCAGTTCTTC
clone_size: once; d_call: NA; j_call: TRBJ1-1; v_call: TRBV6-4; cdr3_aa: CASSPTGNTEAFF; cdr3_nt: TGTGCCAGCAGTCCTACAGGGAACACTGAAGCTTTCTTT
clone_size: NA; d_call: NA; j_call: TRBJ2-2; v_call: TRBV7-9; cdr3_aa: CASSFTGTNTGELFF; cdr3_nt: TGTGCCAGCAGCTTTACAGGAACGAACACCGGGGAGCTGTTTTTT
clone_size: NA; d_call: NA; j_call: TRBJ1-1; v_call: TRBV6-5; cdr3_aa: CASTQKDSPRAEAFF; cdr3_nt: TGTGCCAGCACCCAAAAAGACAGCCCAAGGGCTGAAGCTTTCTTT
clone_size: NA; d_call: TRBD1; j_call: TRBJ1-4; v_call: TRBV29-1; cdr3_aa: CSVYQQGVGEKLFF; cdr3_nt: TGCAGCGTTTATCAACAGGGGGTAGGGGAAAAACTGTTTTTT
clone_size: NA; d_call: NA; j_call: TRBJ1-6; v_call: TRBV3-1/TRBV3-2; cdr3_aa: CASSQVPANSPLHF; cdr3_nt: TGTGCCAGCAGCCAAGTGCCAGCTAATTCACCCCTTCACTTT
clone_size: NA; d_call: NA; j_call: TRBJ2-6; v_call: TRBV7-2; cdr3_aa: CASEFTGANVLTF; cdr3_nt: TGTGCCAGCGAGTTCACTGGGGCCAACGTCCTGACTTTC
clone_size: NA; d_call: NA; j_call: TRBJ2-3; v_call: TRBV6-5; cdr3_aa: CASSYSGDTQYF; cdr3_nt: TGTGCCAGCAGTTACTCGGGAGATACGCAGTATTTT
clone_size: NA; d_call: TRBD1; j_call: TRBJ2-1; v_call: TRBV2; cdr3_aa: CASSRGQTYSYNEQFF; cdr3_nt: TGTGCCAGCAGTAGGGGACAGACCTACTCCTACAATGAGCAGTTCTTC
clone_size: NA; d_call: TRBD2; j_call: TRBJ2-5; v_call: TRBV11-3; cdr3_aa: CASSQGGASGVKETQYF; cdr3_nt: TGTGCCAGCAGCCAAGGAGGAGCTAGCGGGGTAAAAGAGACCCAGTACTTC
clone_size: NA; d_call: NA; j_call: TRBJ1-1; v_call: TRBV7-3; cdr3_aa: CASSTQGPSEAFF; cdr3_nt: TGTGCCAGCAGCACACAGGGTCCTTCTGAAGCTTTCTTT
clone_size: once; d_call: TRBD1; j_call: TRBJ1-1; v_call: TRBV9; cdr3_aa: CASSVGETGGEAFF; cdr3_nt: TGTGCCAGCAGCGTAGGGGAGACAGGGGGGGAAGCTTTCTTT
clone_size: NA; d_call: NA; j_call: TRBJ1-2; v_call: TRBV4-3; cdr3_aa: CASSQGTGNFNYGYTF; cdr3_nt: TGCGCCAGCAGCCAAGGAACAGGGAATTTTAACTATGGCTACACCTTC
clone_size: NA; d_call: NA; j_call: TRBJ2-2; v_call: TRBV18; cdr3_aa: CASSPSSGELFF; cdr3_nt: TGTGCCAGCTCACCATCCTCCGGGGAGCTGTTTTTT
clone_size: NA; d_call: NA; j_call: TRBJ2-1; v_call: TRBV11-3; cdr3_aa: CASSFGARENEQFF; cdr3_nt: TGTGCCAGCAGCTTTGGGGCCCGGGAGAATGAGCAGTTCTTC
clone_size: NA; d_call: NA; j_call: TRBJ2-2; v_call: TRBV19; cdr3_aa: CASSIGGPSFGTGELFF; cdr3_nt: TGTGCCAGTAGTATAGGGGGCCCCTCCTTCGGCACCGGGGAGCTGTTTTTT
clone_size: NA; d_call: NA; j_call: TRBJ1-6; v_call: TRBV10-3; cdr3_aa: CAISEVDSPLHF; cdr3_nt: TGTGCCATCAGTGAGGTCGATTCACCCCTCCACTTT
clone_size: NA; d_call: NA; j_call: TRBJ1-2; v_call: TRBV25-1; cdr3_aa: CASSEPFNYGYTF; cdr3_nt: TGTGCCAGCAGTGAACCGTTTAACTATGGCTACACCTTC
clone_size: NA; d_call: NA; j_call: TRBJ2-5; v_call: TRBV5-5; cdr3_aa: CASSLLDTQTQYF; cdr3_nt: TGTGCCAGCAGCTTGCTGGACACTCAGACCCAGTACTTC
clone_size: NA; d_call: NA; j_call: TRBJ1-2; v_call: TRBV28; cdr3_aa: CASTRANYGYTF; cdr3_nt: TGTGCCAGCACCCGAGCTAACTATGGCTACACCTTC
clone_size: NA; d_call: NA; j_call: TRBJ1-1; v_call: TRBV19; cdr3_aa: CASSIGGAGTEAFF; cdr3_nt: TGTGCCAGTAGTATTGGTGGGGCTGGGACTGAAGCTTTCTTT
clone_size: NA; d_call: NA; j_call: TRBJ1-2; v_call: TRBV18; cdr3_aa: CASSGDDWVGYTF; cdr3_nt: TGTGCCAGCTCGGGGGACGATTGGGTTGGCTACACCTTC
clone_size: NA; d_call: NA; j_call: TRBJ1-1; v_call: TRBV29-1; cdr3_aa: CSVVRDTEAFF; cdr3_nt: TGCAGCGTTGTCCGAGACACTGAAGCTTTCTTT
clone_size: NA; d_call: TRBD2; j_call: TRBJ2-5; v_call: TRBV14; cdr3_aa: CASSQGSPGGGETQYF; cdr3_nt: TGTGCCAGCAGCCAAGGGTCCCCCGGCGGGGGGGAGACCCAGTACTTC
clone_size: NA; d_call: TRBD1; j_call: TRBJ1-3; v_call: TRBV25-1; cdr3_aa: CASSSDRGGNTIYF; cdr3_nt: TGTGCCAGCAGTTCGGACAGGGGCGGAAACACCATATATTTT
clone_size: NA; d_call: NA; j_call: TRBJ1-5; v_call: TRBV3-1/TRBV3-2; cdr3_aa: CASSPGREGSNQPQHF; cdr3_nt: TGTGCCAGCAGCCCAGGACGGGAGGGCAGCAATCAGCCCCAGCATTTT
clone_size: NA; d_call: TRBD2; j_call: TRBJ2-1; v_call: TRBV9; cdr3_aa: CASSVDLAGGRYNEQFF; cdr3_nt: TGTGCCAGCAGCGTAGATCTAGCGGGGGGACGATACAATGAGCAGTTCTTC
clone_size: NA; d_call: NA; j_call: TRBJ1-1; v_call: TRBV29-1; cdr3_aa: CSAQNTEAFF; cdr3_nt: TGCAGCGCGCAGAACACTGAAGCTTTCTTT
clone_size: NA; d_call: NA; j_call: TRBJ2-2; v_call: TRBV15; cdr3_aa: CATSRGHTGELFF; cdr3_nt: TGTGCCACCAGCAGAGGGCACACCGGGGAGCTGTTTTTT
clone_size: NA; d_call: NA; j_call: TRBJ1-5; v_call: TRBV10-3; cdr3_aa: CATGRGGDQPQHF; cdr3_nt: TGTGCCACGGGGAGGGGGGGCGATCAGCCCCAGCATTTT
clone_size: once; d_call: TRBD1; j_call: TRBJ1-1; v_call: TRBV28; cdr3_aa: CASKTGLGAFF; cdr3_nt: TGTGCCAGCAAGACAGGGCTGGGAGCTTTCTTT
clone_size: few; d_call: NA; j_call: TRBJ1-5; v_call: TRBV28; cdr3_aa: CASSIRVASNQPQHF; cdr3_nt: TGTGCCAGCAGTATCAGGGTGGCCAGCAATCAGCCCCAGCATTTT
clone_size: NA; d_call: NA; j_call: TRBJ1-3; v_call: TRBV6-5; cdr3_aa: CASRPARASGNTIYF; cdr3_nt: TGTGCCAGCAGGCCCGCCAGGGCTTCAGGAAACACCATATATTTT
clone_size: NA; d_call: TRBD1; j_call: TRBJ1-2; v_call: TRBV27; cdr3_aa: CASRGLGPGTGYNYGYTF; cdr3_nt: TGTGCCAGCAGAGGGTTAGGGCCCGGGACAGGGTATAACTATGGCTACACCTTC
clone_size: NA; d_call: NA; j_call: TRBJ2-6; v_call: TRBV2; cdr3_aa: CASQGTGANVLTF; cdr3_nt: TGTGCCAGCCAGGGTACCGGGGCCAACGTCCTGACTTTC
clone_size: NA; d_call: TRBD1; j_call: TRBJ1-2; v_call: TRBV30; cdr3_aa: CAWSLTGPYGYTF; cdr3_nt: TGTGCCTGGAGCTTGACAGGGCCCTATGGCTACACCTTC
clone_size: NA; d_call: NA; j_call: TRBJ1-5; v_call: TRBV5-1; cdr3_aa: CASSLGEKNQPQHF; cdr3_nt: TGCGCCAGCAGCTTGGGAGAGAAGAATCAGCCCCAGCATTTT
clone_size: NA; d_call: NA; j_call: TRBJ1-2; v_call: TRBV6-2/TRBV6-3; cdr3_aa: CASSTLGGYTF; cdr3_nt: TGTGCCAGCAGCACCTTGGGGGGCTACACCTTC
clone_size: NA; d_call: NA; j_call: TRBJ2-2; v_call: TRBV7-8; cdr3_aa: CASILDTNTGELFF; cdr3_nt: TGTGCCAGCATTCTGGACACCAACACCGGGGAGCTGTTTTTT
clone_size: NA; d_call: NA; j_call: TRBJ1-2; v_call: TRBV6-2/TRBV6-3; cdr3_aa: CASSDYGTHYGYTF; cdr3_nt: TGTGCCAGCAGTGATTATGGGACTCACTATGGCTACACCTTC
clone_size: NA; d_call: TRBD2; j_call: TRBJ2-1; v_call: TRBV7-2; cdr3_aa: CASSRRGDQYNEQFF; cdr3_nt: TGTGCCAGCAGCAGGCGGGGGGACCAATACAATGAGCAGTTCTTC
clone_size: NA; d_call: TRBD1; j_call: TRBJ2-2; v_call: TRBV12-3/TRBV12-4; cdr3_aa: CASSSQGGGELFF; cdr3_nt: TGTGCCAGCAGTTCACAGGGGGGCGGGGAGCTGTTTTTT
clone_size: NA; d_call: NA; j_call: TRBJ1-1; v_call: TRBV27; cdr3_aa: CASSLFPQGTTEAFF; cdr3_nt: TGTGCCAGCAGTTTATTCCCGCAGGGTACCACTGAAGCTTTCTTT
clone_size: NA; d_call: NA; j_call: TRBJ1-2; v_call: TRBV5-4; cdr3_aa: CASSPGQRPRGYTF; cdr3_nt: TGTGCCAGCAGCCCCGGACAGCGCCCCCGGGGCTACACCTTC